The 24 T cell receptor beta chains reported below all come from one sample, sequenced in a study of shared clonotypes between healthy human individuals. Sequenced by immunoSEQ multiplex PCR; TCRdb stores in-frame clones only, minus some. Of approximately 2,000,000 clones in the sample, less than 95% were seen once. The sequencing input was naive CD4+ T cells from PBMCs. Regarding subset: CD45RA+ positively selected. The receptor source for this set is a man aged 18-30 years in good health. Some clones in this sample may be carry-over from other donors' samples.

The genes are TRBV28 and TRBJ2-2, with 12 bases aligning to TRBD1. This CDR3 spans 19 amino acids. CDR1 is MDHEN and CDR2 is SYDVKM in the germline V gene. V trimming: 6 bases; J trimming: 0 bases; junction bases outside the gene matches: 11. Here the CDR3 DNA reads TGTGCCAGCAGAAGGGACAGGGGGCGATACCGACCGAACACCGGGGAGCTGTTTTTT. This translates into CASRRDRGRYRPNTGELFF.

The table lists this clone with a count of one. The chain recombines TRBV28 with TRBJ2-1; no definite D call. There are 10 residues in the CDR3. The V gene's germline CDR1 is MDHEN and CDR2 SYDVKM. V lost 9 bases to trimming and J lost 10 bases, with 10 bases between them. The CDR3 spells CASGWVEQFF. CDR3 nucleotide sequence: TGTGCCAGTGGTTGGGTCGAGCAGTTCTTC.

This clone was counted once. This chain joins TRBV5-4 and TRBJ1-2; 8 bases agree with TRBD1. Germline trimming cut 4 bases from V and 14 bases from J; bases unmatched to any gene: 13. The germline V gene has CDR1 SGHNT and CDR2 YYREEE (reference sequence). The CDR3 spans 13 residues. The chain's CDR3 is CASSIAGQGHPTF. CDR3 bases: TGTGCCAGCAGCATCGCCGGACAGGGACACCCTACCTTC.

The V gene is TRBV25-1, the J gene TRBJ1-2, with 8 bases that match TRBD1. The V gene end was trimmed by 3 bases and the J gene end by 7 bases; junction bases not matched to a gene: 10. The CDR3 sequence is 15 residues long. Germline V lookup: CDR1 MGHDK, CDR2 SYGVNS. CDR3 protein: CASSDPGGTGGGYTF. The CDR3 DNA sequence: TGTGCCAGCAGTGACCCCGGGGGGACAGGCGGTGGCTACACCTTC.

V is TRBV9 and J is TRBJ1-2; TRBD1 is a possible D gene (5 bases). Germline V CDR1 and CDR2: SGDLS, YYNGEE. Deletions cut 4 bases from V and 8 bases from J, with 12 bases between. The CDR3 is 12 residues long. The DNA of the CDR3 is TGTGCCAGCAGCAATTCAGGGTACGGCTACACCTTC. It specifies CASSNSGYGYTF.

Written as DNA, the CDR3 is TGTGCCAGCAGCTGGGCCCCCCGGGCTGGAAACACCATATATTTT. This gives the protein CASSWAPRAGNTIYF. V and J are TRBV13 and TRBJ1-3; D call uncertain. CDR3 size: 15 residues. Trimming pared 4 bases from V and 2 bases from J, leaving 12 bases between. Germline V CDR1 and CDR2: PRHDT, FYEKMQ (reference sequence).

J is TRBJ2-3 and V is TRBV28; D ambiguous. Germline V gene sequence: CDR1 MDHEN, CDR2 SYDVKM. The CDR3 length is 14 residues. V dropped 4 bases and J dropped 4 bases, with 12 bases sitting between them. CDR3 DNA sequence: TGTGCCAGCAGTTCTGGCCAGGTATCAGATACGCAGTATTTT. It is translated as CASSSGQVSDTQYF. The full variable domain, with the rest looked up from reference TRBV28 and TRBJ2-3, is DVKVTQSSRYLVKRTGEKVFLECVQDMDHENMFWYRQDPGLGLRLIYFSYDVKMKEKGDIPEGYSVSREKKERFSLILESASTNQTSMYLCASSSGQVSDTQYFGPGTRLTVL.

This chain joins TRBV6-6 and TRBJ2-1, with TRBD2 identical over 9 bases. The CDR3 is 16 amino acids. The ends lost 6 bases at V and 5 bases at J; junction bases unmatched: 11. The germline CDR1 and CDR2 sequences are MNHNY and SVGAGI (reference sequence). CDR3 DNA: TGTGCCAGCAGGGGGGGAGGCGGGAGGGATGACAATGAGCAGTTCTTC. This sequence encodes CASRGGGGRDDNEQFF.

This chain joins TRBV11-2 and TRBJ1-2; perhaps TRBD1 as D (6 bases). The CDR3 totals 14 residues. Germline lookup yields CDR1 SGHAT and CDR2 FQNNGV. The V and J ends lost 5 bases and 3 bases respectively, with 13 bases between them. The DNA of the CDR3 is TGTGCCAGCAGCAAAAAACAGGGATACTATGGCTACACCTTC. It is translated as CASSKKQGYYGYTF.

A remark on this clone: Additional DNA sequences in this sample encode the identical CDR3. The chain uses TRBV18 and TRBJ2-5, with D uncertain. The V end was cut by 0 bases, the J end by 5 bases, with 7 bases between. Germline CDR1 and CDR2: KGHSH and LQKENI. The length of the CDR3 is 13 residues. The CDR3 region has the DNA TGTGCCAGCTCACCACCAGGGTCGGAGACCCAGTACTTC. Amino acid sequence: CASSPPGSETQYF.

This chain joins TRBV6-5 and TRBJ1-1, with 7 bases fitting TRBD1. The CDR3 runs 14 residues. With V trimmed by 4 bases and J by 5 bases, 7 bases remained unmatched. Germline assignment: CDR1 MNHEY and CDR2 SVGAGI. The CDR3 DNA is TGTGCCAGCAGTTCCTACTCACAGGGGACTGAAGCTTTCTTT. This translates into CASSSYSQGTEAFF.

The chain has TRBV7-8 and TRBJ1-2; D might be TRBD1 (5 bases). V lost 5 bases and J lost 8, with 21 bases in between. The CDR3 has 15 amino acids. Looked up from germline, CDR1 is SGHVS and CDR2 is FQNEAQ. The CDR3 loop reads CASSIMLRDVKGYTF. DNA of the CDR3: TGTGCCAGCAGCATAATGCTCAGGGATGTGAAGGGCTACACCTTC.

This chain uses TRBV4-1 with TRBJ2-1, with 8 bases that match TRBD2. CDR1 and CDR2 from the germline V gene are MGHRA and YSYEKL. This CDR3 contains 16 residues. Trimming at V came to 4 bases and at J to 4 bases, leaving 9 bases not matched to a gene. The CDR3 nucleotides are TGCGCCAGCAGCCCTAGCGGGCTAGCGGTATACAATGAGCAGTTCTTC. Translating gives CASSPSGLAVYNEQFF.

The V and J genes are TRBV5-4 and TRBJ1-3; 7 bases line up with TRBD1. The CDR3 runs 16 residues. CDR1 and CDR2 from the germline V gene are SGHNT and YYREEE (reference sequence). Trimming at V came to 4 bases and at J to 0 bases, leaving 7 bases not matched to a gene. CDR3 loop: CASSEGGTASGNTIYF. The DNA for the CDR3 is TGTGCCAGCAGCGAGGGGGGGACAGCCTCTGGAAACACCATATATTTT.

V is TRBV29-1 and J is TRBJ2-5; 9 bases map to TRBD1. The end of the DNA fits TRBJ2-7 better, so the J call may be wrong. The CDR3 loop spans 13 amino acids. Germline loops: CDR1 SQVTM, CDR2 ANQGSEA. The CDR3 DNA is TGCAGCGTTTGGTCGGGACAGGGCTACGAGCAGTACTTC. The encoded protein is CSVWSGQGYEQYF.

The chain uses TRBV18 and TRBJ2-5; TRBD2 is a possible D gene (5 bases). Germline V gene sequence: CDR1 KGHSH, CDR2 LQKENI. The V end lost 2 bases, the J end lost 4 bases, and 14 bases lay between the germline ends. The CDR3 has 15 residues. CDR3 sequence reads: CASSPGPAEGETQYF. In DNA, the CDR3 is TGTGCCAGCTCACCAGGGCCAGCCGAGGGAGAGACCCAGTACTTC.

The rearrangement links TRBV7-9 to TRBJ1-5, with D possibly TRBD1 on 5 matching bases. The length of the CDR3 is 14 residues. Deletions cut 2 bases from V and 3 bases from J, with 8 bases between. The germline V gene has CDR1 SEHNR and CDR2 FQNEAQ (reference sequence). CDR3 residues: CASSLQGANQPQHF. As DNA, the CDR3 is TGTGCCAGCAGCTTACAGGGTGCCAATCAGCCCCAGCATTTT.

Points on this clone: The junction departs from the called germline gene at one end, perhaps through a read error. The CDR3 DNA is TGTGCCAGCAGCGTACAGGGGGGTAATGGAAAACTGTTTTTT. This sequence encodes CASSVQGGNGKLFF. The V gene is TRBV2, the J gene TRBJ1-4; TRBD1 matches 8 bases. This CDR3 region has 14 residues. Germline V gives CDR1 SNHLY, CDR2 FYNNEI.

The chain uses TRBV5-1 and TRBJ2-1; 9 bases are a match to TRBD2. The CDR3 is 15 residues long. The V segment lost 2 bases and the J segment 6 bases; nucleotides outside the gene matches: 6. CDR1 is SGHRS, CDR2 YFSETQ, per germline. The CDR3: CASSFGLAIGNEQFF. Here the CDR3 DNA reads TGCGCCAGCAGCTTCGGACTAGCGATCGGCAATGAGCAGTTCTTC.

The genes are TRBV25-1 and TRBJ1-2; D might be TRBD1 (5 bases). Trimming removed 1 base at V and 2 bases at J, with 11 bases between. The CDR3 consists of 15 residues. Germline-derived CDR1 and CDR2 are MGHDK and SYGVNS. The CDR3 loop reads CASSESDRINYGYTF. The DNA of the CDR3 is TGTGCCAGCAGTGAATCTGACAGAATCAACTATGGCTACACCTTC.

The genes are TRBV7-8 and TRBJ2-1, with 9 bases lining up with TRBD2. The CDR3 consists of 16 residues. V was clipped by 3 bases and J by 7 bases; unmatched bases: 10. Germline CDR1 SGHVS, CDR2 FQNEAQ. CDR3 DNA sequence: TGTGCCAGCAGCTTGACGACTAGCGGCCGGTGGAATGAGCAGTTCTTC. It translates to CASSLTTSGRWNEQFF. The full variable domain, in which reference TRBV7-8 and TRBJ2-1 provide the parts outside the CDR3, is GAGVSQSPRYKVAKRGQDVALRCDPISGHVSLFWYQQALGQGPEFLTYFQNEAQLDKSGLPSDRFFAERPEGSVSTLKIQRTQQEDSAVYLCASSLTTSGRWNEQFFGPGTRLTVL.

This rearrangement joins TRBV5-1 to TRBJ2-3, with D tentatively TRBD1 (6 bases). The V end was cut by 4 bases, the J end by 2 bases, with 14 bases between. The CDR3 sequence is 15 residues long. CDR1 is SGHRS, CDR2 YFSETQ, per germline. The CDR3 loop is CASSRLQGNTDTQYF. DNA of the CDR3: TGCGCCAGCAGCCGATTACAGGGAAACACAGATACGCAGTATTTT.

The CDR3 is CASSPATNTDTQYF. In DNA form, the CDR3 reads TGTGCCAGCAGCCCAGCGACCAACACAGATACGCAGTATTTT. V gene TRBV7-6 combines with J gene TRBJ2-3; no clear D. The germline V gene encodes CDR1 SGHVS and CDR2 FNYEAQ. This CDR3 region has 14 residues. Trimming shortened V by 5 bases and J by 2 bases, and 11 bases separated the two germline ends.

V and J are TRBV28 and TRBJ2-7; 11 nucleotides line up with TRBD1. Germline CDR1 MDHEN, CDR2 SYDVKM. CDR3 size: 17 residues. V was clipped by 7 bases and J by 2 bases; unmatched bases: 13. As DNA, the CDR3 is TGTGCCAGCACCTCACCTGGACAGGGGGCCGGGGCCTACGAGCAGTACTTC. It codes for CASTSPGQGAGAYEQYF.